This is a list of T cell receptor beta chains from one sample in a study of STAT5B mutations in CD4+ large granular lymphocyte leukemia. Data came from immunoSEQ multiplex PCR; TCRdb stores just in-frame clones and leaves some out. The table shows 20,000 to 25,000 clones, with approximately 79% occurring only once. The sequenced sample consisted of CD4+ T cells from blood buffy coats. These receptors came from a human donor in good health. Each CDR3 is given with its conserved first and last residue. D genes are given only for firm matches. Rows may omit the clone size; those that give it use once, few, many or a size class.

clone_size	v_call	j_call	d_call	cdr3_nt	cdr3_aa
.	TRBV7-8	TRBJ1-4	TRBD1	TGTGCCAGCAGCCCAAACTTACAGGGGAATAATGAAAAACTGTTTTTT	CASSPNLQGNNEKLFF
.	TRBV9	TRBJ1-1	.	TGTGCCAGCAGCGTATGGGGGACCTCCACTGAAGCTTTCTTT	CASSVWGTSTEAFF
.	TRBV7-8	TRBJ2-7	TRBD1	TGTGCCAGCAGCTTTGCCCGGACAGGCTACGAGCAGTACTTC	CASSFARTGYEQYF
medium-sized	TRBV28	TRBJ1-1	TRBD1	TGTGCCAGCAGGCGACAGGGAGGGAACACTGAAGCTTTCTTT	CASRRQGGNTEAFF
once	TRBV7-9	TRBJ2-5	.	TGTGCCAGCAGCTCTAGGGTGTTCCAAGAGACCCAGTACTTC	CASSSRVFQETQYF
.	TRBV6-5	TRBJ2-7	.	TGTGCCAGCAGTTACCTTGCCCCCGGGACGGTCTACGAGCAGTACTTC	CASSYLAPGTVYEQYF
few	TRBV9	TRBJ1-1	.	TGTGCCAGCAGCGTAGCTGTAGCGAACACTGAAGCTTTCTTT	CASSVAVANTEAFF
.	TRBV7-3	TRBJ2-1	TRBD1	TGTGCCAGCAGCTTTTGGGACAGGGCCTACAATGAGCAGTTCTTC	CASSFWDRAYNEQFF
once	TRBV25-1	TRBJ2-1	.	TGTGCCAGCAGTGATGGGGGGCGGGGGAATGAGCAGTTCTTC	CASSDGGRGNEQFF
.	TRBV21-1	TRBJ2-1	.	TGTGCCAGCAGCAAATTAAGAGGGGGGACAGGTCCCCGCAATGAGCAGTTCTTC	CASSKLRGGTGPRNEQFF
.	TRBV9	TRBJ2-7	TRBD2	TGTGCCAGCAGCGTAGGGGCGGGGGGGAACCAATACGAGCAGTACTTC	CASSVGAGGNQYEQYF
.	TRBV10-3	TRBJ1-1	.	TGTGCCATCAGTGACAGTGTTATGAACACTGAAGCTTTCTTT	CAISDSVMNTEAFF
.	TRBV6-5	TRBJ1-6	.	TGTGCCAGCAGACCACAGGGTAGGGATTCACCCCTCCACTTT	CASRPQGRDSPLHF
.	TRBV15	TRBJ1-2	.	TGTGCCACCAGCAGATCAAAGCTGTGGTCCGGATCGAGGAGCTATGGCTACACCTTC	CATSRSKLWSGSRSYGYTF
few	TRBV2	TRBJ1-4	.	TGTGCCAGCAGCCGACACCTGATCGCAACTAATGAAAAACTGTTTTTT	CASSRHLIATNEKLFF
.	TRBV13	TRBJ1-3	.	TGTGCCAGCAGCTACTCCCGACAGAAAAACACCATATATTTT	CASSYSRQKNTIYF
.	TRBV18	TRBJ2-2	.	TGTGCCAGCTCACCAGAAGGGTTGAGGACCGGGGAGCTGTTTTTT	CASSPEGLRTGELFF
.	TRBV6-6	TRBJ1-2	TRBD1	TGTGCCAGCAGTTACTCAGACAGGGGACTCTATGGCTACACCTTC	CASSYSDRGLYGYTF
.	TRBV7-2	TRBJ2-7	.	TGTGCCAGCAGCCAAACCCTAAGACAGTACTTC	CASSQTLRQYF
.	TRBV9	TRBJ2-1	TRBD2	TGTGCCAGCAGCGTAGCTGGCGGGGGGGCCTTAGGGGATAATGAGCAGTTCTTC	CASSVAGGGALGDNEQFF
.	TRBV19	TRBJ1-5	.	TGTGCCAGTAGTAATGGAATATCCCAGGCGATAAGTGGTCAGCCCCAGCATTTT	CASSNGISQAISGQPQHF
.	TRBV18	TRBJ1-4	TRBD1	TGTGCCAGCTCACCGCCGGGACAGTCTAATGAAAAACTGTTTTTT	CASSPPGQSNEKLFF
.	TRBV19	TRBJ2-7	TRBD2	TGTGCCAGTAAGCGGGGGCCAGGGGTGGCGGCCGAGCAGTACTTC	CASKRGPGVAAEQYF
.	TRBV29-1	TRBJ1-1	.	TGCAGCGCCTCAGGGGAAGATATGAACACTGAAGCTTTCTTT	CSASGEDMNTEAFF
.	TRBV7-2	TRBJ1-2	.	TGTGCCAGCAGCTTAGGTTCGGCGAACTATGGCTACACCTTC	CASSLGSANYGYTF
.	TRBV5-1	TRBJ1-1	.	TGCGCCAGCAGCTTGGTTGGCGGGGGTATGAACACTGAAGCTTTCTTT	CASSLVGGGMNTEAFF
.	TRBV5-4	TRBJ1-1	TRBD1	TGTGCCAGCATCTCCACGGGACAGGGGGCTCCAGCGGCTTTCTTT	CASISTGQGAPAAFF
few	TRBV11-3	TRBJ2-7	TRBD2	TGTGCCAGCAGCTTAGAAGCGGGGGGGACCTACGAGCAGTACTTC	CASSLEAGGTYEQYF
few	TRBV11-2	TRBJ1-1	.	TGTGCCAGCAGCTCCTTCCAGGGTCAGGGCACTGAAGCTTTCTTT	CASSSFQGQGTEAFF
.	TRBV5-4	TRBJ2-7	.	TGTGCCAGCAGCCGGGACTTATCCTACGAGCAGTACTTC	CASSRDLSYEQYF
.	TRBV5-5	TRBJ2-7	.	TGTGCCAGCAGTGTAGTCGGGGGATCCTACGAGCAGTACTTC	CASSVVGGSYEQYF
.	TRBV5-4	TRBJ2-4	TRBD1	TGTGCCAGCAGCTTGGAAGGACAGGGACGCATTCAGTACTTC	CASSLEGQGRIQYF
.	TRBV7-9	TRBJ1-5	TRBD1	TGTGCCAGCAGCGCCACCGGGACAGGAGTGAATCAGCCCCAGCATTTT	CASSATGTGVNQPQHF
.	TRBV19	TRBJ2-7	.	TGTGCCAGTAGTATTCACGCAGCCTCCTACGAGCAGTACTTC	CASSIHAASYEQYF
.	TRBV5-4	TRBJ2-3	.	TGTGCCAGCAGCTTGGCGGCGCCAGATACGCAGTATTTT	CASSLAAPDTQYF
.	TRBV7-6	TRBJ2-1	TRBD1	TGTGCCAGCAGCCCCCTCGGACAGGGGGTTTACAATGAGCAGTTCTTC	CASSPLGQGVYNEQFF
.	TRBV11-1	TRBJ2-4	TRBD1	TGTGCCAGCAGCTTAGGATCGGGACAGGGTGATGACATTCAGTACTTC	CASSLGSGQGDDIQYF
few	TRBV18	TRBJ1-5	.	TGTGCCAGCTCACCCCAAAGGGGTAATCAGCCCCAGCATTTT	CASSPQRGNQPQHF
.	TRBV5-1	TRBJ2-3	.	TGCGCCAGCAGCTTGGCCTCGGGTTCAGATACGCAGTATTTT	CASSLASGSDTQYF
few	TRBV4-1	TRBJ1-1	TRBD1	TGCGCCAGCAGCGATCTCATACGGGACAGGCACATGAACACTGAAGCTTTCTTT	CASSDLIRDRHMNTEAFF
.	TRBV29-1	TRBJ1-1	.	TGCAGCGTTGGGGCAGCGAACACTGAAGCTTTCTTT	CSVGAANTEAFF
.	TRBV6-5	TRBJ1-3	.	TGTGCCAGCGCAAACGGAGGGATAGGAAACACCATATATTTT	CASANGGIGNTIYF
.	TRBV9	TRBJ2-1	TRBD1	TGTGCCAGCAGCGTTTGGCCGGGACAGGGGTACAATGAGCAGTTCTTC	CASSVWPGQGYNEQFF
.	TRBV7-2	TRBJ2-3	.	.	CASSLVGQGAPRYF
.	TRBV7-2	TRBJ1-2	.	TGTGCCAGCAGCTTAGCGCAAGAGAAGAATGGCTACACCTTC	CASSLAQEKNGYTF
once	TRBV5-4	TRBJ2-6	.	TGTGCCAGCAGCTTGGGGGGGCGTGGGGCCAACGTCCTGACTTTC	CASSLGGRGANVLTF
few	TRBV2	TRBJ1-1	TRBD1	TGTGCCAGCATATCGGACAGGGGAGGGACTGAAGCTTTCTTT	CASISDRGGTEAFF
few	TRBV4-1	TRBJ1-4	.	TGCGCCAGCAGCCAAGGAGTGCAAACAGGGAGGACTAATGAAAAACTGTTTTTT	CASSQGVQTGRTNEKLFF
.	TRBV7-2	TRBJ2-3	TRBD1	TGTGCCAGCAGATTTCCGGGACAGGGGGCATCAGATACGCAGTATTTT	CASRFPGQGASDTQYF
.	TRBV5-6	TRBJ2-5	.	TGTGCCAGCAGTCGTGGGTACGGGGGCAGGGGATTAGAGACCCAGTACTTC	CASSRGYGGRGLETQYF
.	TRBV7-9	TRBJ2-7	TRBD1	TGTGCCAGCAGCTTAGAATGGGGCAGGGGGAGCTACGAGCAGTACTTC	CASSLEWGRGSYEQYF
.	TRBV30	TRBJ2-1	TRBD2	TGTGCCTGGATGATCGAGCGGGGGTACAATGAGCAGTTCTTC	CAWMIERGYNEQFF